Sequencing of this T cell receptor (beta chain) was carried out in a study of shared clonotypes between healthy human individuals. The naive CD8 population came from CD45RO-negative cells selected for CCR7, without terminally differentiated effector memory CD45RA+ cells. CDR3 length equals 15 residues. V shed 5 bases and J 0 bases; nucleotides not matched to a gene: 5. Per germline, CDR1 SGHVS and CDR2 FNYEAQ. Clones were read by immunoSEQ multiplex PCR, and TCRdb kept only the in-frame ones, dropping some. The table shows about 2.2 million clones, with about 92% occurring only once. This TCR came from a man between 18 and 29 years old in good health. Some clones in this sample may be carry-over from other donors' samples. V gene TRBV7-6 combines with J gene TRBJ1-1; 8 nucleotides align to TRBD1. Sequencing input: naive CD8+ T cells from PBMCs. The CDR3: CASSPTGAMNTEAFF. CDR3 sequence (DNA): TGTGCCAGCAGCCCGACAGGGGCCATGAACACTGAAGCTTTCTTT.